This record looks at one TCR beta chain sequence and its context. The V gene's germline CDR1 is SGHVT and CDR2 SQSDAQ. The CDR3 has 18 amino acids. The V and J ends lost 4 bases and 6 bases, in that order; junction bases with no gene match: 14. TCRdb's copy holds only in-frame clones and misses some; the assay was immunoSEQ multiplex PCR. The sample has fewer than 150,000 clones, approximately 87% seen once. The data originate from a study of blood T cell repertoires in COVID-19. The genes are TRBV7-4 and TRBJ2-1, with 11 bases that match TRBD2. Sequencing input: peripheral blood. This TCR derives from a woman aged 40 to 55 with acute or convalescent COVID-19. DNA of the CDR3: TGTGCCAGCAGCTGTTATCCCCTAGCGGGAGGCCCCGCCAATGAGCAGTTCTTC. It specifies CASSCYPLAGGPANEQFF. The complete variable domain, with remaining parts taken from reference TRBV7-4 and TRBJ2-1, reads GAGVSQSPRYKVAKRGRDVALRCDSISGHVTLYWYRQTLGQGSEVLTYSQSDAQRDKSGRPSGRFSAERPERSVSTLKIQRTEQGDSAVYLCASSCYPLAGGPANEQFFGPGTRLTVL.